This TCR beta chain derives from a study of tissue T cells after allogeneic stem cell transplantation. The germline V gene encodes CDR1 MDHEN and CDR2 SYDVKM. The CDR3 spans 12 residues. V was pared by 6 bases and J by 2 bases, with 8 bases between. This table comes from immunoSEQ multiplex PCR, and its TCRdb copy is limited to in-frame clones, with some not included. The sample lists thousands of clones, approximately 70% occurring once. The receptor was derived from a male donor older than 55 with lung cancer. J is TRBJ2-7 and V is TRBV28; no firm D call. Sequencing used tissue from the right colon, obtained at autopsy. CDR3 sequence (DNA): TGTGCCAGCAGAGAATTACCCTACGAGCAGTACTTC. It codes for CASRELPYEQYF.